This paragraph reports one T cell receptor (beta chain). Assay used: immunoSEQ multiplex PCR; TCRdb lists only in-frame clones, some missing. The sample contains about 38,000 clones, roughly 93% of which appear only once. This record belongs to a study of T cell changes during pregnancy in multiple sclerosis. The TCR was taken from a female donor with multiple sclerosis, enrolled in a pregnancy study. The sequencing used CD8+ T cells from peripheral blood mononuclear cells, collected in the third trimester of pregnancy.

The CDR3 loop reads CASSSAGGIDEQFF. In nucleotides, the CDR3 is TGTGCCAGTTCCTCAGCGGGGGGGATCGATGAGCAGTTCTTC. The rearrangement links TRBV11-2 to TRBJ2-1, with TRBD2 matching 10 bases. J gave up 8 bases and V 9 bases, and 10 bases lay outside the gene matches. The length of the CDR3 is 14 residues. Germline values: CDR1 SGHAT, CDR2 FQNNGV.